One sample yielded the 22 T cell receptor beta chains listed below, sequenced in a study of cytomegalovirus exposure and HLA in healthy donors. Primers included in the PCR were 60 Vbeta and 13 Jbeta primers. This table comes from immunoSEQ multiplex PCR, and its TCRdb copy is limited to in-frame clones, with some not included. The sample has about 160,000 clones, 80% to 90% seen once; the top ten hold 2.4%. Sequencing used PBMCs. These receptors originate from a male donor in good health and CMV-seronegative.

This clone was observed a single time. V gene TRBV19 combines with J gene TRBJ1-4, with TRBD1 matching 12 bases. Germline V gene data show CDR1 as LNHDA and CDR2 as SQIVND (reference sequence). The V gene end was trimmed by 7 bases and the J gene end by 8 bases; junction bases not matched to a gene: 8. The CDR3 runs to 15 residues. The CDR3 DNA follows: TGTGCCAGTATAGGGACAGGGGGCCGGAGCGAAAAACTGTTTTTT. Amino acids: CASIGTGGRSEKLFF.

The chain couples TRBV27 to TRBJ2-3; 11 bases align to TRBD1. This CDR3 is built from 20 residues. Trimming took 5 bases from V and 2 from J; bases not matched to a gene: 18. The germline gives CDR1 MNHEY, CDR2 SMNVEV (reference sequence). The DNA of the CDR3 is TGTGCCAGCAGTCACCGGACAGGGGGCCGGGCGGGAGGGTCCACAGATACGCAGTATTTT. It codes for CASSHRTGGRAGGSTDTQYF.

This chain joins TRBV2 and TRBJ2-7, with D hard to call. The germline gives CDR1 SNHLY, CDR2 FYNNEI. The V end was cut by 5 bases, the J end by 3 bases, with 14 bases between. There are 14 residues in the CDR3. The CDR3 protein is CASSISQVSYEQYF. CDR3 DNA sequence: TGTGCCAGCAGTATCAGTCAAGTAAGCTACGAGCAGTACTTC.

A remark on this clone: Within the sample, other DNA sequences also encode this same CDR3. V gene TRBV5-1 combines with J gene TRBJ2-3; D uncertain. V lost 4 bases, J lost 0 bases, and 9 bases lay in between. The germline gives CDR1 SGHRS, CDR2 YFSETQ. CDR3 size: 14 residues. The CDR3 region is CASSPGVSTDTQYF. CDR3 DNA: TGCGCCAGCAGCCCGGGTGTAAGCACAGATACGCAGTATTTT.

This chain connects TRBV5-4 to TRBJ2-1; 8 positions match TRBD2. The length of the CDR3 is 17 residues. Germline CDR1 is SGHNT and CDR2 is YYREEE (reference sequence). V lost 6 bases to trimming and J lost 0 bases; unmatched junction nucleotides: 11. CDR3 DNA: TGTGCCAGCACCGAAGATGAGAGCGGGAGCTCCTACAATGAGCAGTTCTTC. This codes for CASTEDESGSSYNEQFF. Full variable domain (rest looked up from reference TRBV5-4 and TRBJ2-1): ETGVTQSPTHLIKTRGQQVTLRCSSQSGHNTVSWYQQALGQGPQFIFQYYREEENGRGNFPPRFSGLQFPNYSSELNVNALELDDSALYLCASTEDESGSSYNEQFFGPGTRLTVL.

CDR3 protein: CASSPQPGRYEQYF. The CDR3 nucleotides are TGTGCCAGCAGTCCCCAGCCCGGGAGGTACGAGCAGTACTTC. V usage is TRBV27 and J usage is TRBJ2-7, with 7 bases lining up with TRBD2. The CDR3 loop spans 14 amino acids. Trimming cost V 5 bases and J 4 bases; bases outside gene matches: 8. Germline CDR1 and CDR2: MNHEY and SMNVEV (reference sequence).

This clone showed up just once. The chain employs TRBV19 and TRBJ2-7; possible D gene TRBD1, 6 bases. CDR1 LNHDA and CDR2 SQIVND come from the germline V gene (reference sequence). CDR3 length: 14 residues. Deletions cut 5 bases from V and 0 bases from J, with 11 bases between. The CDR3 is CASSPRQASYEQYF. CDR3 DNA sequence: TGTGCCAGTAGTCCAAGACAGGCCTCCTACGAGCAGTACTTC.

The J gene is TRBJ1-1, the V gene TRBV18; 7 bases align to TRBD1. Losses at the gene ends were 3 bases for V and 0 bases for J; bases not matched to a gene: 4. The CDR3 has 15 residues. Germline CDR1 and CDR2: KGHSH and LQKENI. The CDR3 DNA reads TGTGCCAGCTCACCGGGACAGATCATGAACACTGAAGCTTTCTTT. This codes for CASSPGQIMNTEAFF.

The rearrangement uses TRBV7-2 and TRBJ2-7, with D possibly being TRBD1 (6 bases). This CDR3 spans 14 amino acids. Germline V gene lookup returns CDR1 SGHTA and CDR2 FQGNSA. V was shortened by 5 bases and J by 2 bases, with 13 bases between the two germline ends. CDR3 in DNA: TGTGCCAGCAGCGTTACAGGGAGAGCCTACGAGCAGTACTTC. It specifies CASSVTGRAYEQYF.

This clone was seen a few times. This chain links TRBV10-3 with TRBJ1-1, with D maybe TRBD1 (5 bases). The germline V gene encodes CDR1 ENHRY and CDR2 SYGVKD. Trimming removed 8 bases from V and 2 bases from J, with 9 bases in between. CDR3 length: 12 amino acids. The CDR3 region is CAIGGINTEAFF. CDR3 in DNA: TGTGCCATCGGGGGGATAAACACTGAAGCTTTCTTT.

This chain links TRBV5-1 with TRBJ2-7; a weak D match, TRBD1 (5 bases). Germline CDR1 reads SGHRS; CDR2 reads YFSETQ. This CDR3 is built from 14 residues. The V and J ends lost 0 bases and 3 bases respectively, with 10 bases between them. CDR3 coding DNA: TGCGCCAGCAGCTTGGGCAGGGTAAACTACGAGCAGTACTTC. Translation gives CASSLGRVNYEQYF.

This clone showed up just once. V is TRBV9 and J is TRBJ2-7; 8 nucleotides match TRBD2. V gave up 4 bases and J gave up 6 bases; unmatched junction bases: 12. Germline V gene data show CDR1 as SGDLS and CDR2 as YYNGEE. This CDR3 contains 15 residues. The CDR3 here is CASSSSGGSFSEQYF. The CDR3, as DNA: TGTGCCAGCAGCTCCTCGGGAGGGAGTTTTTCCGAGCAGTACTTC.

Here the CDR3 reads CSVLPSGYEQYF. In DNA form, the CDR3 reads TGCAGCGTCCTCCCGAGCGGCTACGAGCAGTACTTC. This chain joins TRBV29-1 and TRBJ2-7, with D tentatively TRBD2 (5 bases). V was shortened by 6 bases and J by 3 bases, with 12 bases between the two germline ends. Looked up from germline, CDR1 is SQVTM and CDR2 is ANQGSEA. This CDR3 is 12 amino acids long.

The rearrangement joins TRBV11-1 to TRBJ2-7; D uncertain. Germline V gene sequence: CDR1 SGHAT, CDR2 FQDESV (reference sequence). CDR3 length: 15 amino acids. V was clipped by 1 base and J by 6 bases, with 16 bases between them. CDR3 loop: CASSLEIALKGEQYF. The CDR3 nucleotides are TGTGCCAGCAGCTTAGAGATAGCTCTTAAAGGCGAGCAGTACTTC.

The rearrangement joins TRBV7-9 to TRBJ1-1; TRBD1 matches 10 bases. CDR1 and CDR2 from the germline V gene are SEHNR and FQNEAQ (reference sequence). After removal of 5 bases from V and 4 bases from J, the junction contained 7 bases not matched to a gene. This CDR3 is 15 amino acids long. The CDR3 bases are TGTGCCAGCAGCGTCGGGACAGGGGTAGGCACTGAAGCTTTCTTT. Protein: CASSVGTGVGTEAFF.

The chain carries TRBV9 and TRBJ2-1; D may be TRBD2 (6 bases). The CDR3 consists of 11 residues. Germline-derived CDR1 and CDR2 are SGDLS and YYNGEE. The V end lost 4 bases, the J end lost 12 bases, and 11 bases lay between the germline ends. The CDR3 coding sequence is TGTGCCAGCAGCAGTAGGCGGGGGCAGTTCTTC. Protein product: CASSSRRGQFF.

The chain has TRBV5-1 and TRBJ1-1; possibly TRBD1 for D (6 bases). CDR1 and CDR2 from the germline V gene are SGHRS and YFSETQ. The CDR3 consists of 12 residues. Trimming stripped 1 base from V and 7 bases from J, with 8 bases between. The CDR3 coding sequence is TGCGCCAGCAGCTTGACAGGGAGTGAAGCTTTCTTT. Encoded protein: CASSLTGSEAFF.

V is TRBV7-8 and J is TRBJ1-5; D possibly corresponds to TRBD1 (6 bases). The CDR3 runs 15 residues. CDR1 and CDR2 from the germline V gene are SGHVS and FQNEAQ. Trimming took off 0 bases at V and 6 bases at J, with 12 bases between the two ends. The DNA for the CDR3 is TGTGCCAGCAGCTTAGCTGGCCAGGGGAGTCAGCCCCAGCATTTT. It codes for CASSLAGQGSQPQHF.

The rearrangement joins TRBV6-5 to TRBJ1-1; TRBD1 is a possible D gene (6 bases). This CDR3 is 14 amino acids long. Germline lookup yields CDR1 MNHEY and CDR2 SVGAGI. The germline V and J ends were trimmed by 6 bases and 1 base, with 12 bases remaining between them. Written as DNA, the CDR3 is TGTGCCAGCAGGCGTAGGACAGCGAACACTGAAGCTTTCTTT. The encoded protein is CASRRRTANTEAFF.

This clone showed up just a few times. The chain employs TRBV19 and TRBJ2-3; D is uncertain. This CDR3 is 12 amino acids long. Trimming stripped 2 bases from V and 5 bases from J, with 5 bases between. Germline CDR1 is LNHDA and CDR2 is SQIVND (reference sequence). The DNA of the CDR3 is TGTGCCAGTAGTATAAGGAGAGATACGCAGTATTTT. Residues: CASSIRRDTQYF.

In its sample, this clone was seen once. CDR3 region: CASSIGGLAGADTQYF. CDR3 coding DNA: TGTGCCAGTAGTATAGGGGGACTAGCGGGAGCGGATACGCAGTATTTT. This sequence joins TRBV19 and TRBJ2-3, with 14 bases matching TRBD2. V trimming: 1 base; J trimming: 6 bases; junction bases outside the gene matches: 3. Germline assignment: CDR1 LNHDA and CDR2 SQIVND (reference sequence). This CDR3 has 16 amino acids.

The chain recombines TRBV7-8 with TRBJ2-7, with D perhaps matching TRBD1 (6 bases). The CDR3 loop spans 16 amino acids. V was trimmed by 1 base and J by 3 bases, leaving 16 bases between them. From germline, CDR1 is SGHVS and CDR2 FQNEAQ. The CDR3 bases are TGTGCCAGCAGCTTAGTGGCGGCAGGGGCAAACTACGAGCAGTACTTC. Its translation: CASSLVAAGANYEQYF.